The clone carrying this TCR beta chain was observed a few times. In TCRdb, the PCR reads were re-called with MiXCR into one record per CDR3 protein. Of over 300,000 distinct CDR3 sequences listed, 24% are singletons. The data belong to a study of molecular identifiers for immune sequencing clone quantification. Naive CD8 T cells were sorted, and the gate applied was CD8+CD4-CCR7+CD45RA+. Trimming removed 0 bases at V and 0 bases at J, with 10 bases between. Germline CDR1 reads MNHNY; CDR2 reads SVGAGI (reference sequence). The CDR3 totals 16 residues. The rearrangement joins TRBV6-6 to TRBJ2-3; no reliable D call. The sequenced sample consisted of naive CD8+ T cells from blood, with Jurkat cell RNA spiked in. The sample's subset: FACS-sorted CD8+CD4-CCR7+CD45RA+ naive T cells. This clonotype originated in a human donor in good health. Some libraries in this study had Jurkat cell RNA spiked in. In DNA form, the CDR3 reads TGTGCCAGCAGTTACTCAGGGCCCCACAGCACAGATACGCAGTATTTT. This encodes CASSYSGPHSTDTQYF.